This is a list of T cell receptor beta chains from one sample in a study of neoadjuvant nivolumab and ipilimumab in lung cancer. Here immunoSEQ multiplex PCR was the method, and the copy in TCRdb shows in-frame clones only, minus some. The table has 6,000 to 8,500 clones, over 80% seen once. This specimen consisted of tumor tissue, obtained after neoadjuvant nivolumab, alone or with ipilimumab, at or shortly before surgery. The receptors shown here come from an adult with non-small cell lung cancer. Both conserved end residues are part of each CDR3. Each record gives: clone size, V gene, J gene, D gene, CDR3 DNA, CDR3 protein. D genes are given only for firm matches. Expanded clones get a size class; other rows say once, few or many, or leave the size out.

abundance: .
v_gene: TRBV10-3
j_gene: TRBJ2-7
d_gene: .
CDR3nt: TGTGCCATCAGTGAGTCCGGATACGAGCAGTACTTC
CDR3aa: CAISESGYEQYF

abundance: few
v_gene: TRBV25-1
j_gene: TRBJ1-1
d_gene: .
CDR3nt: TGTGCCAGCAGTGAATATGAGGCAGGGAAGAACACTGAAGCTTTCTTT
CDR3aa: CASSEYEAGKNTEAFF

abundance: .
v_gene: TRBV10-3
j_gene: TRBJ1-1
d_gene: TRBD1
CDR3nt: TGTGCCATCAGTTCGGACAGGGGGAACACTGAAGCTTTCTTT
CDR3aa: CAISSDRGNTEAFF

abundance: .
v_gene: TRBV29-1
j_gene: TRBJ2-3
d_gene: TRBD2
CDR3nt: TGCAGCGTCCCCAAGGACGGGGGGGCGACAGATACGCAGTATTTT
CDR3aa: CSVPKDGGATDTQYF

abundance: .
v_gene: TRBV2
j_gene: TRBJ2-7
d_gene: .
CDR3nt: TGTGCCAGCAATTCGCAGGGGACCTACGAGCAGTACTTC
CDR3aa: CASNSQGTYEQYF

abundance: .
v_gene: TRBV18
j_gene: TRBJ1-1
d_gene: .
CDR3nt: TGTGCCAGCTCACGTATAGGCGAAGGGGGCACTGAAGCTTTCTTT
CDR3aa: CASSRIGEGGTEAFF

abundance: .
v_gene: TRBV6-6
j_gene: TRBJ1-2
d_gene: .
CDR3nt: TGTGCCAGCAGTTACTCAACTAACTATGGCTACACCTTC
CDR3aa: CASSYSTNYGYTF

abundance: .
v_gene: TRBV5-1
j_gene: TRBJ1-2
d_gene: .
CDR3nt: TGCGCCAGCAGTTACCGGGACTACTATGGCTACACCTTC
CDR3aa: CASSYRDYYGYTF

abundance: .
v_gene: TRBV6-6
j_gene: TRBJ2-7
d_gene: .
CDR3nt: TGTGCCAGCAGTTACTCGAACAAGGGACTGGTCTACGAGCAGTACTTC
CDR3aa: CASSYSNKGLVYEQYF

abundance: .
v_gene: TRBV19
j_gene: TRBJ2-7
d_gene: TRBD1
CDR3nt: TGTGCCAGTAAACGGACAGGGACCTACGAGCAGTACTTC
CDR3aa: CASKRTGTYEQYF